This is a list of T cell receptor beta chains from one sample in a study of blood T cell repertoires in COVID-19. Profiling relied on immunoSEQ multiplex PCR, and the TCRdb table lists in-frame clones only, not all of them. The sample holds about 230,000 clones, roughly 88% seen once. Sequencing input: peripheral blood. These receptors all come from a woman aged 35 to 49 who had recovered from COVID-19. The CDR3 runs from the conserved cysteine through the conserved F or W. Fields, in order: clone size, D gene, V gene, J gene, CDR3 protein, CDR3 DNA. The D gene is left open where the match is weak. Some rows have no size entry. The others give once, few or many, or a class for an expanded clone.

clone size: few
D gene: NA
V gene: TRBV2
J gene: TRBJ2-2
CDR3 protein: CASSDGGNTGELFF
CDR3 DNA: TGTGCCAGCAGTGACGGTGGTAACACCGGGGAGCTGTTTTTT

clone size: NA
D gene: TRBD2
V gene: TRBV11-3
J gene: TRBJ2-3
CDR3 protein: CASSSGGDTQYF
CDR3 DNA: TGTGCCAGCTCTAGCGGGGGGGATACGCAGTATTTT

clone size: NA
D gene: TRBD2
V gene: TRBV18
J gene: TRBJ2-5
CDR3 protein: CASSPPSGGARETQYF
CDR3 DNA: TGTGCCAGCTCACCACCGAGCGGGGGGGCCCGAGAGACCCAGTACTTC

clone size: once
D gene: NA
V gene: TRBV6-5
J gene: TRBJ1-1
CDR3 protein: CASSSRGGANTEAFF
CDR3 DNA: TGTGCCAGCAGTTCCCGAGGTGGGGCGAACACTGAAGCTTTCTTT

clone size: NA
D gene: NA
V gene: TRBV7-2
J gene: TRBJ1-4
CDR3 protein: CASSLVPGSGEKLFF
CDR3 DNA: TGTGCCAGCAGCTTAGTTCCAGGGTCGGGCGAAAAACTGTTTTTT

clone size: NA
D gene: NA
V gene: TRBV6-5
J gene: TRBJ2-3
CDR3 protein: CASSYHTGTSTDTQYF
CDR3 DNA: TGTGCCAGCAGTTACCACACCGGGACTAGCACAGATACGCAGTATTTT

clone size: NA
D gene: TRBD1
V gene: TRBV19
J gene: TRBJ1-5
CDR3 protein: CASSKRQGTQPQHF
CDR3 DNA: TGTGCCAGTAGTAAGAGACAGGGAACTCAGCCCCAGCATTTT

clone size: few
D gene: NA
V gene: TRBV19
J gene: TRBJ1-1
CDR3 protein: CASSMYRGMNTEAFF
CDR3 DNA: TGTGCCAGTAGTATGTACCGGGGTATGAACACTGAAGCTTTCTTT

clone size: NA
D gene: TRBD2
V gene: TRBV7-2
J gene: TRBJ2-5
CDR3 protein: CASSLGLGKETQYF
CDR3 DNA: TGTGCCAGCAGCCTGGGACTAGGGAAAGAGACCCAGTACTTC

clone size: NA
D gene: TRBD1
V gene: TRBV10-1
J gene: TRBJ2-2
CDR3 protein: CASSDVGQGISGELFF
CDR3 DNA: TGCGCCAGCAGTGATGTGGGACAGGGGATCTCCGGGGAGCTGTTTTTT

clone size: NA
D gene: TRBD1
V gene: TRBV29-1
J gene: TRBJ1-1
CDR3 protein: CSTTQGANTEAFF
CDR3 DNA: TGCAGCACCACACAGGGGGCGAACACTGAAGCTTTCTTT

clone size: NA
D gene: NA
V gene: TRBV30
J gene: TRBJ1-1
CDR3 protein: CAWSVRANTEAFF
CDR3 DNA: TGTGCCTGGAGTGTCCGCGCGAACACTGAAGCTTTCTTT

clone size: NA
D gene: TRBD2
V gene: TRBV27
J gene: TRBJ2-3
CDR3 protein: CASSPQPTSVRDTQYF
CDR3 DNA: TGTGCCAGCAGTCCCCAGCCGACTAGCGTCAGGGATACGCAGTATTTT

clone size: NA
D gene: TRBD2
V gene: TRBV11-3
J gene: TRBJ2-7
CDR3 protein: CASSILASSYEQYF
CDR3 DNA: TGTGCCAGCAGTATACTAGCGAGCTCCTACGAGCAGTACTTC

clone size: NA
D gene: TRBD1
V gene: TRBV7-9
J gene: TRBJ1-5
CDR3 protein: CASSSQGDSNQPQHF
CDR3 DNA: TGTGCCAGCAGTTCGCAGGGGGATAGCAATCAGCCCCAGCATTTT

clone size: few
D gene: NA
V gene: TRBV7-9
J gene: TRBJ1-5
CDR3 protein: CASSFEGVNQPQHF
CDR3 DNA: TGTGCCAGCAGCTTCGAGGGAGTCAATCAGCCCCAGCATTTT

clone size: NA
D gene: TRBD2
V gene: TRBV7-2
J gene: TRBJ2-1
CDR3 protein: CASSFSGGADEQFF
CDR3 DNA: TGTGCCAGCAGCTTCAGCGGGGGGGCCGATGAGCAGTTCTTC

clone size: NA
D gene: TRBD1
V gene: TRBV4-2
J gene: TRBJ2-6
CDR3 protein: CASSRDRVLNDPGANVLTF
CDR3 DNA: TGTGCCAGCAGCCGTGACAGGGTCCTAAATGATCCTGGGGCCAACGTCCTGACTTTC

clone size: few
D gene: NA
V gene: TRBV5-1
J gene: TRBJ1-2
CDR3 protein: CASSLLAGAGYGYTF
CDR3 DNA: TGCGCCAGCAGCTTGTTGGCAGGGGCCGGCTATGGCTACACCTTC

clone size: NA
D gene: TRBD2
V gene: TRBV19
J gene: TRBJ2-2
CDR3 protein: CASRQREGQNTGELFF
CDR3 DNA: TGTGCCAGTAGACAACGGGAGGGGCAGAACACCGGGGAGCTGTTTTTT

clone size: NA
D gene: NA
V gene: TRBV29-1
J gene: TRBJ2-1
CDR3 protein: CSVERALVRGNYNEQFF
CDR3 DNA: TGCAGCGTTGAGAGGGCTCTGGTGCGGGGAAACTACAATGAGCAGTTCTTC

clone size: NA
D gene: NA
V gene: TRBV4-3
J gene: TRBJ1-4
CDR3 protein: CASSQGSGQAANEKLFF
CDR3 DNA: TGCGCCAGCAGCCAAGGCTCCGGTCAGGCAGCTAATGAAAAACTGTTTTTT

clone size: NA
D gene: TRBD1
V gene: TRBV19
J gene: TRBJ1-5
CDR3 protein: CASTPRAGQGGNQPQHF
CDR3 DNA: TGTGCCAGTACACCCCGAGCGGGACAGGGGGGCAATCAGCCCCAGCATTTT

clone size: NA
D gene: NA
V gene: TRBV4-2
J gene: TRBJ1-4
CDR3 protein: CASGPGQFATNEKLFF
CDR3 DNA: TGTGCCAGCGGCCCCGGACAGTTTGCAACTAATGAAAAACTGTTTTTT

clone size: NA
D gene: NA
V gene: TRBV11-2
J gene: TRBJ2-7
CDR3 protein: CASNYGSGTGMVGEQYF
CDR3 DNA: TGTGCCAGCAACTACGGTAGTGGCACGGGGATGGTAGGGGAGCAGTACTTC

clone size: once
D gene: TRBD2
V gene: TRBV6-5
J gene: TRBJ2-7
CDR3 protein: CASETGGVQNEQYF
CDR3 DNA: TGTGCCAGCGAGACGGGGGGGGTTCAGAACGAGCAGTACTTC

clone size: NA
D gene: TRBD1
V gene: TRBV4-2
J gene: TRBJ1-1
CDR3 protein: CASSQIIGTVVNTEAFF
CDR3 DNA: TGTGCCAGCAGCCAAATTATTGGGACAGTAGTTAACACTGAAGCTTTCTTT

clone size: NA
D gene: NA
V gene: TRBV21-1
J gene: TRBJ2-5
CDR3 protein: CASSKEGQLQETQYF
CDR3 DNA: TGTGCCAGCAGCAAAGAGGGACAGCTACAAGAGACCCAGTACTTC

clone size: once
D gene: NA
V gene: TRBV14
J gene: TRBJ1-1
CDR3 protein: CASSPISFRTAMNTEAFF
CDR3 DNA: TGTGCCAGCAGTCCAATATCTTTTAGGACAGCGATGAACACTGAAGCTTTCTTT

clone size: NA
D gene: NA
V gene: TRBV3-1/TRBV3-2
J gene: TRBJ1-1
CDR3 protein: CASSQSSGGENTEAFF
CDR3 DNA: TGTGCCAGCAGCCAATCGTCTGGGGGCGAGAACACTGAAGCTTTCTTT

clone size: NA
D gene: NA
V gene: TRBV6-2/TRBV6-3
J gene: TRBJ1-2
CDR3 protein: CASSYILSGQINYGYTF
CDR3 DNA: TGTGCCAGCAGTTACATACTCTCAGGACAGATAAACTATGGCTACACCTTC

clone size: NA
D gene: NA
V gene: TRBV10-1
J gene: TRBJ2-7
CDR3 protein: CASSGTGDSSYEQYF
CDR3 DNA: TGCGCCAGCAGCGGCACGGGGGACAGCTCCTACGAGCAGTACTTC

clone size: NA
D gene: TRBD2
V gene: TRBV4-2
J gene: TRBJ2-3
CDR3 protein: CASSQDWSGGHITDTQYF
CDR3 DNA: TGTGCCAGCAGCCAAGATTGGTCGGGGGGGCACATCACAGATACGCAGTATTTT

clone size: NA
D gene: NA
V gene: TRBV11-2
J gene: TRBJ2-7
CDR3 protein: CASSFGEHYEQYF
CDR3 DNA: TGTGCCAGCAGCTTCGGGGAACACTACGAGCAGTACTTC

clone size: NA
D gene: TRBD1
V gene: TRBV7-2
J gene: TRBJ2-6
CDR3 protein: CASSFMQGQGPGANVLTF
CDR3 DNA: TGTGCCAGCAGCTTCATGCAGGGACAGGGCCCTGGGGCCAACGTCCTGACTTTC

clone size: NA
D gene: NA
V gene: TRBV6-6
J gene: TRBJ2-1
CDR3 protein: CASSPRDWDNEQFF
CDR3 DNA: TGTGCCAGCAGTCCCCGGGACTGGGACAATGAGCAGTTCTTC

clone size: few
D gene: TRBD1
V gene: TRBV15
J gene: TRBJ2-3
CDR3 protein: CATSRDRDSSRHQCF
CDR3 DNA: TGTGCCACCAGCAGAGATCGGGACAGCTCCCGCCATCAGTGTTTT

clone size: NA
D gene: NA
V gene: TRBV18
J gene: TRBJ2-7
CDR3 protein: CASSPPADTYEQYF
CDR3 DNA: TGTGCCAGCTCACCACCCGCGGATACCTACGAGCAGTACTTC